A selection of T cell receptor beta chains follows, all from one sample in a study of blood T cell repertoires in COVID-19. The protocol was immunoSEQ multiplex PCR, while the TCRdb copy is restricted to in-frame clones and leaves out a portion. The sample consists of some 130,000 clones, over 60% of them appearing once. Source material: peripheral blood. These receptors came from a man older than 75 with acute or convalescent COVID-19. Both conserved end residues are part of each CDR3. A D gene is named only where the DNA matches it firmly. Expanded clones are given a class, and other clones once, few, many or no size at all.

v_call	clone_size	d_call	j_call	cdr3_aa	cdr3_nt
TRBV15	NA	NA	TRBJ2-1	CATSRALQGGNEQFF	TGTGCCACCAGCAGAGCTTTGCAGGGAGGCAATGAGCAGTTCTTC
TRBV19	once	TRBD1	TRBJ1-4	CASSSSSAGGLRAELFF	TGTGCCAGTAGTAGTAGTTCGGCAGGGGGGCTTCGAGCGGAACTGTTTTTT
TRBV11-2	NA	NA	TRBJ2-2	CASSHTPRENTGELFF	TGTGCCAGCAGCCATACACCTCGGGAGAACACCGGGGAGCTGTTTTTT
TRBV5-4	NA	NA	TRBJ1-3	CASSPGGLTNTIYF	TGTGCCAGCAGCCCCGGTGGACTAACGAACACCATATATTTT
TRBV7-2	NA	TRBD2	TRBJ2-3	CASSFHSGGATDTQYF	TGTGCCAGCAGCTTTCATAGCGGGGGGGCTACAGATACGCAGTATTTT
TRBV2	NA	NA	TRBJ2-7	CASAQSYEQYF	TGTGCCAGTGCACAGAGCTACGAGCAGTACTTC
TRBV5-1	NA	TRBD1	TRBJ1-2	CASSSQGDYGYTF	TGCGCCAGCAGCTCACAGGGGGACTATGGCTACACCTTC
TRBV2	NA	NA	TRBJ2-1	CASVAGIGYNEQFF	TGTGCCAGCGTGGCAGGGATCGGGTACAATGAGCAGTTCTTC
TRBV6-2/TRBV6-3	few	TRBD1	TRBJ1-5	CASSYSGQYSNQPQHF	TGTGCCAGCAGTTACTCGGGACAGTACTCTAATCAGCCCCAGCATTTT
TRBV7-6	NA	TRBD1	TRBJ2-7	CASSQTTGAHEQYF	TGTGCCAGCAGCCAAACCACAGGGGCCCACGAGCAGTACTTC
TRBV6-5	once	NA	TRBJ1-5	CASRTTVSNQPQHF	TGTGCCAGCAGGACGACAGTTAGCAATCAGCCCCAGCATTTT
TRBV29-1	NA	TRBD1	TRBJ2-7	CSVGQGADEQYF	TGCAGCGTGGGACAGGGGGCTGACGAGCAGTACTTC
TRBV24-1	NA	NA	TRBJ2-1	CATSDLQGNEQFF	TGTGCCACCAGTGATTTACAGGGAAATGAGCAGTTCTTC
TRBV7-2	NA	NA	TRBJ1-2	CASSLVGGRDYGYTF	TGTGCCAGCAGCTTAGTCGGTGGCAGGGACTATGGCTACACCTTC
TRBV11-2	NA	TRBD1	TRBJ2-2	CASSLLQGAGIGELFF	TGTGCCAGCAGCTTGCTCCAGGGGGCCGGAATCGGGGAGCTGTTTTTT
TRBV30	NA	TRBD1	TRBJ1-3	CAWSRTGGGNTIYF	TGTGCCTGGAGTAGGACAGGGGGTGGAAACACCATATATTTT
TRBV5-1	NA	TRBD1	TRBJ1-4	CASSSTGLNEKLFF	TGCGCCAGCAGCTCGACAGGGCTGAATGAAAAACTGTTTTTT
TRBV28	NA	TRBD1	TRBJ2-1	CASSTGSFYNEQFF	TGTGCCAGCTCGACAGGGTCCTTCTACAATGAGCAGTTCTTC
TRBV15	many	NA	TRBJ1-3	CATSREGGSGNTIYF	TGTGCCACCAGCAGGGAGGGAGGCTCTGGAAACACCATATATTTT
TRBV7-8	NA	NA	TRBJ1-6	CASSLSQNSPLHF	TGTGCCAGCAGCTTGTCCCAGAATTCACCCCTCCACTTT
TRBV27	NA	TRBD1	TRBJ2-7	CASSRDRGSVYEQYF	TGTGCCAGCAGTCGGGACAGGGGGAGTGTCTACGAGCAGTACTTC
TRBV30	NA	TRBD1	TRBJ1-6	CAWSAGQGNSPLHF	TGTGCCTGGAGTGCGGGACAGGGTAATTCACCCCTCCACTTT
TRBV18	few	TRBD1	TRBJ1-6	CASSPGQGDSPLHF	TGTGCCAGCTCACCCGGACAGGGAGACTCACCCCTCCACTTT
TRBV18	NA	TRBD1	TRBJ2-2	CASSPRGTVTGELFF	TGTGCCAGCTCACCAAGGGGGACAGTCACCGGGGAGCTGTTTTTT
TRBV6-1	NA	NA	TRBJ1-2	CASSEFVVGYGYTF	TGTGCCAGCAGTGAATTTGTGGTCGGGTATGGCTACACCTTC
TRBV7-3	NA	NA	TRBJ2-1	CASSLRHRGYNEQFF	TGTGCCAGCAGCTTAAGGCATAGGGGGTACAATGAGCAGTTCTTC
TRBV7-8	few	TRBD1	TRBJ1-5	CASSLGQGTGNQPQHF	TGTGCCAGCAGCCTCGGACAGGGGACCGGCAATCAGCCCCAGCATTTT
TRBV2	NA	TRBD2	TRBJ2-7	CASSVSSGGTYEQYF	TGTGCCAGCAGTGTATCCAGCGGGGGGACCTACGAGCAGTACTTC